This T cell receptor beta chain originates from a study of T cells in narcolepsy. About the study: Donors had narcolepsy type 1 or type 2, or were healthy controls.

The protocol was immunoSEQ multiplex PCR, while the TCRdb copy is restricted to in-frame clones and leaves out a portion. The sample lists over 25,000 clones; 60% to 80% were seen once. The V gene's germline CDR1 is MNHNS and CDR2 SASEGT. Trimming removed 3 bases from V and 7 bases from J; junction bases left unmatched: 5. CDR3 length: 14 residues. With respect to this clone: What it binds is unknown.

Overall study results and limits: Same-patient CSF and blood CD4+ T cell clonotypes included HCRT-specific and TRIB2-specific autoreactive ones. Autoreactive clonotypes reportedly recurred in blood of same and different patients, not controls.

The material sequenced was memory (CD45RA-) CD4+ T cells from blood. The sequence was collected from a human donor in good health. This chain connects TRBV6-1 to TRBJ2-1; the match to TRBD1 covers 8 bases. In nucleotides, the CDR3 is TGTGCCAGCAGTGAGGACAGGGACTCGAATGAGCAGTTCTTC. Amino acid sequence: CASSEDRDSNEQFF.